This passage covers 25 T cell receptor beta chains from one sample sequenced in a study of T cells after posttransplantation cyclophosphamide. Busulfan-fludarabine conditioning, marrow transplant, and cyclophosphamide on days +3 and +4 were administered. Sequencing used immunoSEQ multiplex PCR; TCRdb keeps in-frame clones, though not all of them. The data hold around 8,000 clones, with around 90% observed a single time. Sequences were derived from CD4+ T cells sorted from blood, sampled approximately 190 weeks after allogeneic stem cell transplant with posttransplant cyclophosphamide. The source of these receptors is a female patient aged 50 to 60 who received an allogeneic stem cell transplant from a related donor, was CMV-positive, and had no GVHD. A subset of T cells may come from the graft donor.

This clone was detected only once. Written as DNA, the CDR3 is TGTGCCAGCAGTCCCTACCCACACCTCAATGGGGCCTCGGCTGAAGCTTTCTTT. It encodes CASSPYPHLNGASAEAFF. This chain links TRBV27 with TRBJ1-1, with a weak D call TRBD1 (5 bases). Germline V gene data show CDR1 as MNHEY and CDR2 as SMNVEV (reference sequence). The CDR3 runs to 18 residues. Trimming took off 5 bases at V and 6 bases at J, with 28 bases between the two ends.

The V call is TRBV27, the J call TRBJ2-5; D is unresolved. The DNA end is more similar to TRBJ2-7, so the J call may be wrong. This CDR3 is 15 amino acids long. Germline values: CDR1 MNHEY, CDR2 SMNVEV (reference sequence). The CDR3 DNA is TGTGCCAGCAGTTTATCCCCGGATAGCTCCTACGAGCAGTACTTC. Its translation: CASSLSPDSSYEQYF.

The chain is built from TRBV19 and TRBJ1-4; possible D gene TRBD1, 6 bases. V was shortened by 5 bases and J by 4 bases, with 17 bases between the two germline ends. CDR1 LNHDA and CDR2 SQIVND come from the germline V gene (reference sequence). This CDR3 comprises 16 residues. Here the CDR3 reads CASSPEGGRGNEKLFF. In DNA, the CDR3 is TGTGCCAGTAGTCCCGAGGGGGGGCGAGGTAATGAAAAACTGTTTTTT.

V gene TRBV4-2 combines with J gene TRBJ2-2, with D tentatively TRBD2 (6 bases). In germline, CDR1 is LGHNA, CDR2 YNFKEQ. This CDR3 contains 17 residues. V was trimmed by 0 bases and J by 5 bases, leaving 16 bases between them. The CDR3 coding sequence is TGTGCCAGCAGCCAAGATTATGGGCGGGGAACTACCGGGGAGCTGTTTTTT. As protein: CASSQDYGRGTTGELFF.

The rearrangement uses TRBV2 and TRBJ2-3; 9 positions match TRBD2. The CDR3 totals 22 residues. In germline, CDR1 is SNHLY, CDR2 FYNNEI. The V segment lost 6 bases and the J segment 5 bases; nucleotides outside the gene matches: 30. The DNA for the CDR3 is TGTGCCAGCAGGACAGGGTTAGGAGGGGGCGGGAGGGCCTCTCAATCGGAAGATACGCAGTATTTT. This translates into CASRTGLGGGGRASQSEDTQYF.

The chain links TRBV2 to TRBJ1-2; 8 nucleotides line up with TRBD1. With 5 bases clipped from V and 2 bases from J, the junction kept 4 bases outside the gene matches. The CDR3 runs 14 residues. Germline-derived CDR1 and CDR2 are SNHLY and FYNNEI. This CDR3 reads CASSTGGQNYGYTF. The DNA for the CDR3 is TGTGCCAGCAGTACAGGGGGTCAAAACTATGGCTACACCTTC.

CDR3 in amino acids: CSVGLDRDHEQFF. CDR3 coding DNA: TGCAGCGTTGGGCTGGACAGGGACCATGAGCAGTTCTTC. The V call is TRBV29-1, the J call TRBJ2-1, with 8 bases that match TRBD1. Germline V gene data show CDR1 as SQVTM and CDR2 as ANQGSEA. Trimming took 4 bases from V and 8 from J; bases not matched to a gene: 7. This CDR3 contains 13 residues.

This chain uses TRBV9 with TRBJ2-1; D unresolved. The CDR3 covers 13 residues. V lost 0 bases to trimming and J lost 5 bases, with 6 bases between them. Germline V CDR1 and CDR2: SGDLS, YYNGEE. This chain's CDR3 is CASSVATNNEQFF. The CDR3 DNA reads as TGTGCCAGCAGCGTAGCCACTAACAATGAGCAGTTCTTC.

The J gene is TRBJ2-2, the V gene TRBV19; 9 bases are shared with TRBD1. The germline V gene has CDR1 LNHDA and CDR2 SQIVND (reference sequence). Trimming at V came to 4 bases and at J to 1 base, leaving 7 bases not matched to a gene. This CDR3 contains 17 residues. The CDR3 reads CASSRGPGQGNTGELFF. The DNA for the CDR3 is TGTGCCAGTAGTAGGGGACCGGGACAGGGGAACACCGGGGAGCTGTTTTTT. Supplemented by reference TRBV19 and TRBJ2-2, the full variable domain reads DGGITQSPKYLFRKEGQNVTLSCEQNLNHDAMYWYRQDPGQGLRLIYYSQIVNDFQKGDIAEGYSVSREKKESFPLTVTSAQKNPTAFYLCASSRGPGQGNTGELFFGEGSRLTVL.

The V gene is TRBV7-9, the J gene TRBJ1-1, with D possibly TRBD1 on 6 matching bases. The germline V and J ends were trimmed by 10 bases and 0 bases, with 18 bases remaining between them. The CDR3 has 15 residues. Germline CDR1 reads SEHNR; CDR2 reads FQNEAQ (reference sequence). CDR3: CATKLGAGMNTEAFF. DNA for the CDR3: TGTGCCACCAAGCTGGGGGCAGGGATGAACACTGAAGCTTTCTTT.

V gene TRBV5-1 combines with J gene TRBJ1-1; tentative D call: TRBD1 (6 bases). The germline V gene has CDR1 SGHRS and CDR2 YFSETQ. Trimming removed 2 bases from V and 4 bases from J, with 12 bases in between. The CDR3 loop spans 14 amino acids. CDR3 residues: CASSLTGSSTEAFF. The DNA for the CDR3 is TGCGCCAGCAGCTTAACAGGGAGTAGCACTGAAGCTTTCTTT.

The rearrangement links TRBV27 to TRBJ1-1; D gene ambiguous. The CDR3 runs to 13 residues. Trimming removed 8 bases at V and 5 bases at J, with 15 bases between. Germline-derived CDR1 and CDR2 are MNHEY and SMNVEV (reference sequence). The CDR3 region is CASGLTWRTEAFF. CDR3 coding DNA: TGTGCCAGCGGCTTGACCTGGAGGACTGAAGCTTTCTTT.

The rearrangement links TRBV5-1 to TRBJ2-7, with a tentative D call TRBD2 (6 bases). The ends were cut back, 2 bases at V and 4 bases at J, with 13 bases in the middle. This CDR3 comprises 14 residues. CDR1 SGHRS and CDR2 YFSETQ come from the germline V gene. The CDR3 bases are TGCGCCAGCAGCTTAAGCGGGCCAGATTACGAGCAGTACTTC. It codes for CASSLSGPDYEQYF.

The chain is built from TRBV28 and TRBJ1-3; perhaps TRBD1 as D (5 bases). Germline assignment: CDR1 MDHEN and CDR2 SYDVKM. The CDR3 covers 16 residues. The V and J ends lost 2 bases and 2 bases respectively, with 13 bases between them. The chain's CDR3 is CASSLGQGSPGNTIYF. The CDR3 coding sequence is TGTGCCAGCAGTTTAGGCCAGGGTTCACCTGGAAACACCATATATTTT. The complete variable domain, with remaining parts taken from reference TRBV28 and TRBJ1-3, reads DVKVTQSSRYLVKRTGEKVFLECVQDMDHENMFWYRQDPGLGLRLIYFSYDVKMKEKGDIPEGYSVSREKKERFSLILESASTNQTSMYLCASSLGQGSPGNTIYFGEGSWLTVV.

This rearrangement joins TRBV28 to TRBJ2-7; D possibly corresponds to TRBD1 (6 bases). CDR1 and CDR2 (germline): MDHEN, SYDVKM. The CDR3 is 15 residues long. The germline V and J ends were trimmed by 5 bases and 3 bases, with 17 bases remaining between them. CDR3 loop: CASSPGDTRRYEQYF. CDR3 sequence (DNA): TGTGCCAGCAGTCCAGGGGACACCCGACGCTACGAGCAGTACTTC.

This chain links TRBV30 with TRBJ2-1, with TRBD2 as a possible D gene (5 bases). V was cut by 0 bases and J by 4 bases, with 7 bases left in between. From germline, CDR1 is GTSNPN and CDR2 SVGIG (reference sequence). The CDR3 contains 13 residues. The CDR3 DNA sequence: TGTGCCTGGAGTGTACGAGGGTACAATGAGCAGTTCTTC. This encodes CAWSVRGYNEQFF.

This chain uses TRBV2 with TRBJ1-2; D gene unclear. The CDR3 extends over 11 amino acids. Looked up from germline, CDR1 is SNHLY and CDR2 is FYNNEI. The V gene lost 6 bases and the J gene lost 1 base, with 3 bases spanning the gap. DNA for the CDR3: TGTGCCAGCAGGAGTAACTATGGCTACACCTTC. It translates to CASRSNYGYTF. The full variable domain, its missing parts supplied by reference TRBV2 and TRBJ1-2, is EPEVTQTPSHQVTQMGQEVILRCVPISNHLYFYWYRQILGQKVEFLVSFYNNEISEKSEIFDDQFSVERPDGSNFTLKIRSTKLEDSAMYFCASRSNYGYTFGSGTRLTVV.

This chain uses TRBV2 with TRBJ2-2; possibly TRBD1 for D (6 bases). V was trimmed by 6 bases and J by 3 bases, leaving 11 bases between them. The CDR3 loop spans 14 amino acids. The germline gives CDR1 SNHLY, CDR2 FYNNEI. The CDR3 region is CASRQDSYTGELFF. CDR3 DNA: TGTGCCAGCAGACAGGACAGTTACACCGGGGAGCTGTTTTTT.

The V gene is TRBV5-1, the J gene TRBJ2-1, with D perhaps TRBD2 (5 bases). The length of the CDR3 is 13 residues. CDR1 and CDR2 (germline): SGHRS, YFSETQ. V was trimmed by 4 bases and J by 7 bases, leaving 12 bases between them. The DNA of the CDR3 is TGCGCCAGCAGCCCTGGAGGTCAGAATGAGCAGTTCTTC. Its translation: CASSPGGQNEQFF.

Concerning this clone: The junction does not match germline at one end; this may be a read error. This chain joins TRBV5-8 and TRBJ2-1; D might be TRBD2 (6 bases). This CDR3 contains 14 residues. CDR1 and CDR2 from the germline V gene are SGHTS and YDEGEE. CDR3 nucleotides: TGTGCCAGCAGCTTGGGGCGGGATTCTGGGTATGGGATCTTC. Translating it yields CASSLGRDSGYGIF.

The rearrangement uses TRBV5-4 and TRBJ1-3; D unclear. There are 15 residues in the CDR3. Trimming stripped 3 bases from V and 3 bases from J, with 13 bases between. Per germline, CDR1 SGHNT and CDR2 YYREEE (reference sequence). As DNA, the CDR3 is TGTGCCAGCAGCTCGGGGTCTCAAGGTGGAAACACCATATATTTT. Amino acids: CASSSGSQGGNTIYF.

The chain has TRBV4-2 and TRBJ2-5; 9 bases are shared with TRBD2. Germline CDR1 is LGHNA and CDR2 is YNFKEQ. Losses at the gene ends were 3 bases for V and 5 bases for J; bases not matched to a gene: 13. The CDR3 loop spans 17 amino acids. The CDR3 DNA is TGTGCCAGCAGCCACAGAGCGGGAGGCACCCTACGGGAGACCCAGTACTTC. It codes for CASSHRAGGTLRETQYF.

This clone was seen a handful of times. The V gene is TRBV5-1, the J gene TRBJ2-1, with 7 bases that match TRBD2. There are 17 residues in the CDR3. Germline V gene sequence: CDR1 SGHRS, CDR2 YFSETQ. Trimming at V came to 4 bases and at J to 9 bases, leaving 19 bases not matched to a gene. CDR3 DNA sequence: TGCGCCAGCAGCGCAGAAGTTTGCGGCGGGAGATTGTGTGAGCAGTTCTTC. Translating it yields CASSAEVCGGRLCEQFF.

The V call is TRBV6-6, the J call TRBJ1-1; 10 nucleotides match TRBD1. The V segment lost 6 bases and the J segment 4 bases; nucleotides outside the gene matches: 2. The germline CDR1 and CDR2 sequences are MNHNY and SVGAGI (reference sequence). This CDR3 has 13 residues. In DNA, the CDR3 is TGTGCCAGCAGATGGGACAGGGGCACTGAAGCTTTCTTT. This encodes CASRWDRGTEAFF.

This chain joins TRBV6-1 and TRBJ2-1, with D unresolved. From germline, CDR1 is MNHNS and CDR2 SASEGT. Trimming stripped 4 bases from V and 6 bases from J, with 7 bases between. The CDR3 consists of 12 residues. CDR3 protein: CASSVLSNEQFF. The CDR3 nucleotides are TGTGCCAGCAGTGTTCTATCCAATGAGCAGTTCTTC.